A single sample is the source of the 17 T cell receptor beta chains below, sequenced in a study of cytomegalovirus exposure and HLA in healthy donors. The PCR made use of 60 Vbeta and 13 Jbeta primers. Clones were read by immunoSEQ multiplex PCR, and TCRdb kept only the in-frame ones, dropping some. The sample consists of tens of thousands of clones, 70% of them appearing once. The sequencing input was PBMCs. Receptors originate from a woman in her fifties or sixties in good health and CMV-seropositive.

A few counts support this clone. The rearrangement joins TRBV5-1 to TRBJ2-5; D remains ambiguous. Between the trimmed V and J ends, which lost 0 bases and 1 base, there was a span of 7 bases. The CDR3 totals 14 residues. Germline V gene sequence: CDR1 SGHRS, CDR2 YFSETQ. CDR3 nucleotides: TGCGCCAGCAGCTTGGTAACAGCCCAAGAGACCCAGTACTTC. This codes for CASSLVTAQETQYF.

This clone was seen a few times. V usage is TRBV10-1 and J usage is TRBJ2-5, with D possibly TRBD1 on 6 matching bases. From germline, CDR1 is WNHNN and CDR2 SYGVQD (reference sequence). The CDR3 has 15 residues. V lost 6 bases, J lost 3 bases, and 17 bases lay in between. CDR3 bases: TGCGCCAGCAGCCCACAGGGTGCCGGCGAAGAGACCCAGTACTTC. Translation: CASSPQGAGEETQYF.

This chain connects TRBV27 to TRBJ2-7; D is perhaps TRBD2 (6 bases). The CDR3 has 16 residues. Germline CDR1 reads MNHEY; CDR2 reads SMNVEV (reference sequence). Between the trimmed V and J ends, which lost 2 bases and 7 bases, there was a span of 21 bases. The CDR3 sequence is CASSLRMTSWGEEQYF. The CDR3 DNA reads as TGTGCCAGCAGTTTACGAATGACTAGTTGGGGAGAAGAGCAGTACTTC.

The rearrangement joins TRBV7-2 to TRBJ2-1; 8 nucleotides agree with TRBD2. Germline V gives CDR1 SGHTA, CDR2 FQGNSA. The V and J ends lost 4 bases and 4 bases, in that order; junction bases with no gene match: 6. CDR3 length: 15 residues. The CDR3 DNA reads TGTGCCAGCAGCTCCCGTCTAGCGGGTTACAATGAGCAGTTCTTC. Translating gives CASSSRLAGYNEQFF. Complete variable domain (other parts from reference TRBV7-2 and TRBJ2-1): GAGVSQSPSNKVTEKGKDVELRCDPISGHTALYWYRQSLGQGLEFLIYFQGNSAPDKSGLPSDRFSAERTGGSVSTLTIQRTQQEDSAVYLCASSSRLAGYNEQFFGPGTRLTVL.

The rearrangement joins TRBV28 to TRBJ1-4; the D is unclear. V gave up 1 base and J gave up 7 bases, with 10 bases separating them. This CDR3 region has 14 residues. The germline V gene has CDR1 MDHEN and CDR2 SYDVKM. In nucleotides, the CDR3 is TGTGCCAGCAGTTTATTTTCCGGGGTTGAAAAACTGTTTTTT. Translation gives CASSLFSGVEKLFF.

V usage is TRBV19 and J usage is TRBJ1-1, with TRBD1 matching 10 bases. The germline gives CDR1 LNHDA, CDR2 SQIVND (reference sequence). The ends lost 5 bases at V and 3 bases at J; junction bases unmatched: 3. The CDR3 runs to 14 residues. For the CDR3, the DNA is TGTGCCAGTAGTCGGGACAGGGGAGACACTGAAGCTTTCTTT. Amino acid sequence: CASSRDRGDTEAFF.

The chain links TRBV11-3 to TRBJ2-3; D is unclear. The length of the CDR3 is 17 residues. CDR1 is SGHNT, CDR2 YENEEA, per germline. V was clipped by 1 base and J by 1 base, with 15 bases between them. CDR3 region: CASSLGVGAFGTDTQYF. Here the CDR3 DNA reads TGTGCCAGCAGCTTAGGGGTCGGAGCGTTCGGCACAGATACGCAGTATTTT.

As for this clone: At one of its ends the junction is not consistent with the germline gene, which may arise from a read error. V is TRBV7-9 and J is TRBJ2-1, with 8 bases aligning to TRBD1. The CDR3 runs to 14 residues. The germline gives CDR1 SEHNR, CDR2 FQNEAQ (reference sequence). The CDR3 loop reads CSSSLRDRFHEQFF. In DNA, the CDR3 is TGTTCCAGCAGCTTGAGGGACAGGTTCCATGAGCAGTTCTTC.

This clone was counted only a few times. The junction departs from the called germline gene at one end, perhaps through a read error. This chain connects TRBV7-9 to TRBJ2-7; 11 bases map to TRBD2. CDR1 is SEHNR and CDR2 is FQNEAQ in the germline V gene (reference sequence). CDR3 length equals 16 residues. CDR3 amino acids: CSSSHPLLAGGYEQYF. CDR3 nucleotides: TGTTCCAGCAGTCACCCCCTCCTAGCGGGAGGCTACGAGCAGTACTTC.

This chain uses TRBV4-2 with TRBJ2-1; 8 positions agree with TRBD2. This CDR3 comprises 20 residues. Trimming removed 0 bases from V and 4 bases from J; junction bases left unmatched: 17. In germline, CDR1 is LGHNA, CDR2 YNFKEQ. The CDR3 protein is CASSQDRWIERLAGYNEQFF. CDR3 bases: TGTGCCAGCAGCCAAGATAGATGGATTGAACGGCTAGCGGGTTACAATGAGCAGTTCTTC.

J is TRBJ2-1 and V is TRBV19; 10 bases are shared with TRBD1. CDR3 length equals 17 residues. V was pared by 6 bases and J by 5 bases, with 13 bases of the junction left unmatched. CDR1 and CDR2 from the germline V gene are LNHDA and SQIVND (reference sequence). DNA for the CDR3: TGTGCCAGTAGGGACAGGGGGGATATCAGATTTAACAATGAGCAGTTCTTC. Translated: CASRDRGDIRFNNEQFF.

The V and J genes are TRBV19 and TRBJ2-1; the match to TRBD2 covers 9 bases. This CDR3 is 17 amino acids long. CDR1 LNHDA and CDR2 SQIVND come from the germline V gene (reference sequence). V was pared by 3 bases and J by 9 bases, with 15 bases of the junction left unmatched. The CDR3 DNA reads as TGTGCCAGTAGTATCAGCCAGCGGGAGGTCAGATCGGCTGAGCAGTTCTTC. Translating gives CASSISQREVRSAEQFF.

This clone was detected once. The V and J genes are TRBV5-5 and TRBJ2-1; TRBD2 matches at 9 bases. The CDR3 has 14 amino acids. The V gene's germline CDR1 is SGHKS and CDR2 YYEKEE (reference sequence). Germline trimming cut 0 bases from V and 7 bases from J; bases unmatched to any gene: 2. The CDR3, as DNA: TGTGCCAGCAGCTTGGACCTAGCGGGAAATGAGCAGTTCTTC. Protein product: CASSLDLAGNEQFF.

The chain employs TRBV5-6 and TRBJ1-2; 8 bases agree with TRBD1. The CDR3 totals 14 residues. Germline CDR1 and CDR2: SGHDT and YYEEEE. J gave up 4 bases and V 4 bases, and 6 bases lay outside the gene matches. This CDR3 reads CASSGTGRSYGYTF. DNA for the CDR3: TGTGCCAGCAGCGGGACAGGACGCTCCTATGGCTACACCTTC.

The chain recombines TRBV15 with TRBJ2-4, with a tentative D call TRBD2 (5 bases). Germline CDR1 reads LNHNV; CDR2 reads YYDKDF (reference sequence). The CDR3 totals 15 residues. V was shortened by 0 bases and J by 10 bases, with 16 bases between the two germline ends. For the CDR3, the DNA is TGTGCCACCAGCAGAGATTACGACGAGGGCAGGATTCAGTACTTC. It yields the protein CATSRDYDEGRIQYF.

V is TRBV28 and J is TRBJ1-4; 7 bases align to TRBD1. The CDR3 has 16 residues. The J segment lost 4 bases and the V segment lost 5 bases, leaving 10 bases of the junction unmatched. Per the germline V gene, CDR1 is MDHEN and CDR2 is SYDVKM. CDR3 bases: TGTGCCAGCAGTGCCGCCGGGACAGCTCATAATGAAAAACTGTTTTTT. Amino acids: CASSAAGTAHNEKLFF.

The chain carries TRBV13 and TRBJ2-5; a possible D gene is TRBD2 (5 bases). Germline V lookup: CDR1 PRHDT, CDR2 FYEKMQ (reference sequence). The CDR3 contains 17 residues. Trimming stripped 5 bases from V and 1 base from J, with 20 bases between. The CDR3 coding sequence is TGTGCCAGCAGCCCCCGGGAAACGGGCTCAATCCAAGAGACCCAGTACTTC. It yields the protein CASSPRETGSIQETQYF.